Below, one T cell receptor (beta chain) is given with its context. Its antigen is not identified. Germline V gene lookup returns CDR1 SGHNT and CDR2 YYREEE (reference sequence). The CDR3 is 11 residues long. V was trimmed by 2 bases and J by 6 bases, leaving 5 bases between them. Data came from immunoSEQ multiplex PCR; TCRdb stores just in-frame clones and leaves some out. Among fewer than 6,000 clones listed, 60% to 75% were seen once. The entry originates in a study of CD8 T cell repertoires and HIV-1 epitope variants. Sequences were obtained from cultured CD8+ T cells derived from PBMCs. V and J are TRBV5-4 and TRBJ1-2; no firm D call. This clonotype was obtained from a male donor with HIV. DNA of the CDR3: TGTGCCAGCAGCTTTCAAGATGGCTACACCTTC. Translated, it gives CASSFQDGYTF.